Sequencing of this T cell receptor beta chain was carried out in a study of breast tumors, draining lymph nodes, adjacent tissues. Findings and limits, study-wide: Tumors had less TCR diversity than lymph nodes, more than nontumor tissue.

The CDR3 runs to 15 residues. Trimming took 0 bases from V and 6 from J, leaving 9 bases between them. The germline V gene encodes CDR1 SGHTA and CDR2 FQGNSA. This clonotype was observed many times. Its antigen is as yet unknown. Breast cancer patients provided tissue from their axillary draining lymph nodes. MiXCR, run by TCRdb on the multiplex PCR reads, gives a single entry per CDR3 protein. The sample holds about 200,000 distinct CDR3 sequences; less than 40% are singletons and the top ten take under 4.5%. The TCR comes from a female donor with breast cancer. Some clones in this sample may be carry-over from other donors' samples. The sequencing sample was made of axillary lymph node tissue. The chain uses TRBV7-2 and TRBJ1-6, with unresolved D. The CDR3 reads CASSLAIGINSPLHF. The CDR3 DNA sequence: TGTGCCAGCAGCTTAGCAATCGGAATTAATTCACCCCTCCACTTT. The whole variable domain, filled in from reference TRBV7-2 and TRBJ1-6, reads GAGVSQSPSNKVTEKGKDVELRCDPISGHTALYWYRQSLGQGLEFLIYFQGNSAPDKSGLPSDRFSAERTGGSVSTLTIQRTQQEDSAVYLCASSLAIGINSPLHFGNGTRLTVT.